This record looks at one T cell receptor (beta chain) sequence and its context. Its antigen is unknown. The length of the CDR3 is 14 residues. The V and J ends lost 0 bases and 5 bases respectively, with 13 bases between them. The germline gives CDR1 SQVTM, CDR2 ANQGSEA. This sample was taken from a study of radiotherapy plus CTLA-4 blockade in lung cancer. Regarding the study as a whole: Blood-borne expansion of tumor-derived TCR clones followed radiotherapy plus ipilimumab.

TCRdb keeps only in-frame clones here, not all; method: immunoSEQ multiplex PCR. Found here are about 77,000 clones, just under 75% of them singletons; the top ten hold 9.9%. The sample was peripheral blood, taken from a patient treated with radiotherapy plus ipilimumab. This sequence originates from a human donor with non-small cell lung cancer whose response to radiotherapy plus ipilimumab could not be evaluated. The J gene is TRBJ1-2, the V gene TRBV29-1; unclear D gene. DNA for the CDR3: TGCAGCGTTGAAGATGCGGGCCCTGGGTATGGCTACACCTTC. Its translation is CSVEDAGPGYGYTF.